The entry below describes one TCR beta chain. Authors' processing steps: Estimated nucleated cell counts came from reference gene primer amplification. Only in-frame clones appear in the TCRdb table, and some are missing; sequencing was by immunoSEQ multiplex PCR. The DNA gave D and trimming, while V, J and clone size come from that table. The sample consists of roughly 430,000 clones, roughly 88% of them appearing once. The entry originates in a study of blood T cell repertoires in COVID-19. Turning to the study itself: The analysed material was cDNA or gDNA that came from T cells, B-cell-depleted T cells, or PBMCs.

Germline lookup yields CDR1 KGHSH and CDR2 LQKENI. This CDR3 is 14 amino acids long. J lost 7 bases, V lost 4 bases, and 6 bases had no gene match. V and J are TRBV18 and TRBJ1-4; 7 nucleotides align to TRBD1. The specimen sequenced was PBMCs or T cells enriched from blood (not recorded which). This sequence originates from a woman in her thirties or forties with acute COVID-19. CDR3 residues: CASSRNRQGEKLFF. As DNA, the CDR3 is TGTGCCAGCTCACGCAATCGACAGGGTGAAAAACTGTTTTTT.